Shown below are 14 T cell receptor beta chains from a single sample sequenced in a study of T cell responses to AZD1222 COVID-19 vaccine. Here immunoSEQ multiplex PCR was the method, and the copy in TCRdb shows in-frame clones only, minus some. The table has tens of thousands of clones, more than 65% seen once. Here the sequenced sample was peripheral blood, taken on day 0 of MenACWY control vaccination. Receptors originate from an adult in good health.

The chain uses TRBV29-1 and TRBJ2-3, with D possibly being TRBD1 (5 bases). The CDR3 totals 13 residues. Germline CDR1 is SQVTM and CDR2 is ANQGSEA. Trimming took off 2 bases at V and 0 bases at J, with 6 bases between the two ends. The CDR3 DNA follows: TGCAGCGTTGAAAAGGGGAGCACAGATACGCAGTATTTT. This translates into CSVEKGSTDTQYF.

The chain joins TRBV15 to TRBJ1-1; 9 nucleotides line up with TRBD1. J gave up 10 bases and V 0 bases, and 3 bases lay outside the gene matches. The CDR3 has 13 residues. Germline CDR1 LNHNV, CDR2 YYDKDF (reference sequence). The chain's CDR3 is CATSRDQTGGAFF. Written as DNA, the CDR3 is TGTGCCACCAGCAGAGATCAGACAGGGGGAGCTTTCTTT. Based on the CDR3 plus reference TRBV15 and TRBJ1-1, the full variable domain is DAMVIQNPRYQVTQFGKPVTLSCSQTLNHNVMYWYQQKSSQAPKLLFHYYDKDFNNEADTPDNFQSRRPNTSFCFLDIRSPGLGDTAMYLCATSRDQTGGAFFGQGTRLTVV.

The rearrangement uses TRBV19 and TRBJ1-1, with 9 positions matching TRBD1. Looked up from germline, CDR1 is LNHDA and CDR2 is SQIVND (reference sequence). The ends lost 6 bases at V and 9 bases at J; junction bases unmatched: 8. This CDR3 region has 13 residues. CDR3 nucleotides: TGTGCCAGTAGGAGACAGGGGGTAGGGAAAGCTTTCTTT. Translating it yields CASRRQGVGKAFF. Filled out from reference TRBV19 and TRBJ1-1, the complete variable domain reads DGGITQSPKYLFRKEGQNVTLSCEQNLNHDAMYWYRQDPGQGLRLIYYSQIVNDFQKGDIAEGYSVSREKKESFPLTVTSAQKNPTAFYLCASRRQGVGKAFFGQGTRLTVV.

This sequence joins TRBV5-1 and TRBJ1-1, with 8 bases lining up with TRBD1. J gave up 4 bases and V 0 bases, and 11 bases lay outside the gene matches. In germline, CDR1 is SGHRS, CDR2 YFSETQ. The CDR3 length is 17 residues. This chain's CDR3 is CASSLEGRGRVSTEAFF. The CDR3 region has the DNA TGCGCCAGCAGCTTGGAGGGCAGGGGGCGTGTTAGCACTGAAGCTTTCTTT.

This clone came up once. The chain is built from TRBV9 and TRBJ1-4, with D tentatively TRBD1 (5 bases). Per the germline V gene, CDR1 is SGDLS and CDR2 is YYNGEE. The CDR3 is made up of 15 amino acids. Trimming took off 2 bases at V and 2 bases at J, with 10 bases between the two ends. The CDR3, as DNA: TGTGCCAGCAGCGTCCTGGGGGGGACTAATGAAAAACTGTTTTTT. Residues: CASSVLGGTNEKLFF.

This chain joins TRBV24-1 and TRBJ2-7, with 11 bases identical to TRBD1. The CDR3 loop spans 14 amino acids. Trimming removed 4 bases from V and 5 bases from J; junction bases left unmatched: 3. CDR1 and CDR2 from the germline V gene are KGHDR and SFDVKD. The CDR3 is CATSEPGQGDEQYV. The CDR3 DNA follows: TGTGCCACCAGTGAACCGGGACAGGGGGACGAGCAGTACGTC.

The V gene is TRBV10-2, the J gene TRBJ2-7; no firm D call. Germline CDR1 WSHSY, CDR2 SAAADI. This CDR3 contains 13 residues. V lost 4 bases, J lost 0 bases, and 7 bases lay in between. The CDR3 region is CASSGAGSYEQYV. The CDR3 DNA follows: TGCGCCAGCAGTGGGGCAGGCTCCTACGAGCAGTACGTC.

The rearrangement joins TRBV27 to TRBJ1-4; D may be TRBD1 (6 bases). From germline, CDR1 is MNHEY and CDR2 SMNVEV (reference sequence). The V and J ends lost 5 bases and 8 bases respectively, with 21 bases between them. This CDR3 has 16 amino acids. The CDR3 bases are TGTGCCAGCAGTCCCGCCGGGCAGGGGTGGGAAGAAAAACTGTTTTTT. Translation gives CASSPAGQGWEEKLFF.

The gene calls are TRBV30 and TRBJ2-5; D gene uncertain. Per germline, CDR1 GTSNPN and CDR2 SVGIG (reference sequence). Trimming left V 2 bases short and J 7 bases short, with 14 bases between. The CDR3 covers 13 residues. CDR3 nucleotide sequence: TGTGCCTGGAGTCTCCCCGGCCTGGGGACCCAGTACTTC. Its translation: CAWSLPGLGTQYF.

The V gene is TRBV2, the J gene TRBJ1-1, with 7 bases aligning to TRBD1. Germline V gene sequence: CDR1 SNHLY, CDR2 FYNNEI. V shed 5 bases and J 0 bases; nucleotides not matched to a gene: 3. CDR3 length: 14 amino acids. The CDR3 here is CASSTQGVNTEAFF. Written as DNA, the CDR3 is TGTGCCAGCAGTACCCAGGGGGTGAACACTGAAGCTTTCTTT.

The rearrangement links TRBV7-8 to TRBJ1-3, with 10 bases matching TRBD1. This CDR3 contains 14 residues. Germline loops: CDR1 SGHVS, CDR2 FQNEAQ. Trimming cost V 5 bases and J 5 bases; bases outside gene matches: 3. CDR3 amino acids: CASSPGQGRNTIYF. CDR3 DNA: TGTGCCAGCAGCCCGGGACAGGGGCGAAACACCATATATTTT.

This chain connects TRBV9 to TRBJ1-6, with 7 bases aligning to TRBD1. Per the germline V gene, CDR1 is SGDLS and CDR2 is YYNGEE. Trimming at V came to 0 bases and at J to 5 bases, leaving 5 bases not matched to a gene. This CDR3 has 16 residues. The CDR3 region has the DNA TGTGCCAGCAGCGTAGGCGGACAGGAGAATAATTCACCCCTCCACTTT. This sequence encodes CASSVGGQENNSPLHF. The variable domain in full, completed from reference TRBV9 and TRBJ1-6, reads DSGVTQTPKHLITATGQRVTLRCSPRSGDLSVYWYQQSLDQGLQFLIQYYNGEERAKGNILERFSAQQFPDLHSELNLSSLELGDSALYFCASSVGGQENNSPLHFGNGTRLTVT.

This clone was detected a few times. V usage is TRBV5-5 and J usage is TRBJ1-4, with D possibly matching TRBD1 (5 bases). Germline assignment: CDR1 SGHKS and CDR2 YYEKEE (reference sequence). Trimming took 4 bases from V and 1 from J, leaving 14 bases between them. This CDR3 comprises 16 residues. The CDR3 loop reads CASSRPGGGTNEKLFF. CDR3 nucleotide sequence: TGTGCCAGCAGCCGACCGGGGGGAGGAACTAATGAAAAACTGTTTTTT. The full variable domain, with the rest looked up from reference TRBV5-5 and TRBJ1-4, is DAGVTQSPTHLIKTRGQQVTLRCSPISGHKSVSWYQQVLGQGPQFIFQYYEKEERGRGNFPDRFSARQFPNYSSELNVNALLLGDSALYLCASSRPGGGTNEKLFFGSGTQLSVL.

The chain employs TRBV12-1 and TRBJ2-7; the table names TRBD2, a call not compared with the DNA. TRBV12-1 is labeled a pseudogene. This CDR3 has 15 amino acids. The CDR3 nucleotides are TGTGCCAGCACCTCCCGACTAGCGGGCAGAGGAAAGCAGTACTTC. Translated, it gives CASTSRLAGRGKQYF.